This T cell receptor beta chain was captured in a study of blood T cells in healthy people across ages. Study-wide background: Per every two T cells, about one barcoded beta molecule was captured by template switching.

Each donor supplied approximately 10 milliliters of peripheral blood. Next came a second PCR, run for 7 to 11 cycles, which used a sample-barcoded 5' primer along with a J-beta primer mix. TCRdb itself ran the 5' RACE reads through MiXCR, one entry per CDR3 protein. This sample has about 1 million distinct CDR3 sequences, with 25% found just once. The same sample was also studied in work on T cells of mothers and their children. That source notes: Each child gave around 3 million TCR beta CDR3 reads (each mother, over 9 million).

This TCR was sampled from a girl aged 2 to 9 in good health. The sample consisted of blood.

In DNA form, the CDR3 reads TGTGCCAGCAGTTATGCCCGGGACAGGGGTACCTACGAGCAGTACTTC. This gives the protein CASSYARDRGTYEQYF. V is TRBV6-2 or TRBV6-3 and J is TRBJ2-7; 10 bases agree with TRBD1. Trimming took 3 bases from V and 2 from J; bases not matched to a gene: 7. The CDR3 spans 16 residues. CDR1 is MNHEY, CDR2 SVGEGT, per germline.